The clone carrying this TCR beta chain was seen a handful of times. Its target is not known. This specimen belongs to a study of OX40 agonist ivuxolimab in advanced cancers. Study details: The dose-escalation cohort was approximately 80% male, with a mean age of approximately 61 years, ranging about 23 to 79. Broader study findings: The mean number of expanded clones was higher in CD8+ T cells than in CD4+. CD4+ and CD8+ T cells in blood underwent clonal expansion by week 6 at 0.1 to 3.0 mg/kg. Undetermined was the antigen specificity of the expanded peripheral T cells.

Profiling relied on immunoSEQ multiplex PCR, and the TCRdb table lists in-frame clones only, not all of them. The sample shows 70,000 to 100,000 clones, around 89% of them seen only once. Germline CDR1 LNHDA, CDR2 SQIVND (reference sequence). Trimming left V 6 bases short and J 7 bases short, with 10 bases between. This CDR3 is built from 12 residues. The receptor comes from an adult with an advanced solid tumor such as melanoma, head and neck, liver or kidney cancer. The source material was CD4+ or CD8+ T cells sorted from blood, sampled in a trial of the OX40 agonist ivuxolimab. This chain links TRBV19 with TRBJ2-1, with no clear D. As DNA, the CDR3 is TGTGCCAGTAGCGACACCCTTAATGAGCAGTTCTTC. It codes for CASSDTLNEQFF.